These 8 T cell receptor beta chains came from one sample sequenced in a study of blood T cell repertoires in COVID-19. The protocol was immunoSEQ multiplex PCR, while the TCRdb copy is restricted to in-frame clones and leaves out a portion. In the table there are hundreds of thousands of clones, approximately 81% of which are singletons. Input material: PBMCs or T cells enriched from blood (not recorded which). Receptors were obtained from a woman aged 50 to 60 who had recovered from COVID-19.

V usage is TRBV3-1 (or the pseudogene TRBV3-2) and J usage is TRBJ1-2; D remains unclear. This CDR3 has 13 amino acids. The V gene lost 10 bases and the J gene lost 8 bases, with 20 bases spanning the gap. Germline CDR1 and CDR2: LGHDT and YNNKEL (reference sequence). The chain's CDR3 is CATLGVEGGGYTF. In nucleotides, the CDR3 is TGTGCCACCCTGGGAGTGGAGGGAGGAGGCTACACCTTC.

The chain uses TRBV5-1 and TRBJ2-1, with D perhaps TRBD2 (6 bases). The germline V gene has CDR1 SGHRS and CDR2 YFSETQ. The CDR3 is made up of 15 amino acids. Trimming left V 6 bases short and J 2 bases short, with 15 bases between. Here the CDR3 reads CASTQGGGAYNEQFF. For the CDR3, the DNA is TGCGCCAGCACCCAGGGAGGAGGAGCCTACAATGAGCAGTTCTTC.

The chain recombines TRBV4-1 with TRBJ2-3; tentative D call: TRBD1 (6 bases). Germline V gene lookup returns CDR1 MGHRA and CDR2 YSYEKL. Trimming stripped 4 bases from V and 3 bases from J, with 14 bases between. There are 15 residues in the CDR3. This chain's CDR3 is CASSPIWGLTDTQYF. The CDR3 nucleotides are TGCGCCAGCAGCCCTATTTGGGGGCTGACAGATACGCAGTATTTT.

This chain uses TRBV15 with TRBJ1-2; perhaps TRBD1 as D (6 bases). This CDR3 comprises 15 residues. The V gene lost 3 bases and the J gene lost 4 bases, with 15 bases spanning the gap. The germline CDR1 and CDR2 sequences are LNHNV and YYDKDF (reference sequence). CDR3 protein: CATSRVGATSYGYTF. Written as DNA, the CDR3 is TGTGCCACCAGCAGGGTGGGGGCCACCAGCTATGGCTACACCTTC.

The chain links TRBV7-9 to TRBJ2-2, with 11 bases identical to TRBD1. CDR3 length equals 15 residues. Looked up from germline, CDR1 is SEHNR and CDR2 is FQNEAQ (reference sequence). V was pared by 10 bases and J by 6 bases, with 10 bases of the junction left unmatched. The CDR3 nucleotides read TGTGCCAACTCGGACAGGGGGCGATTTGCCGGGGAGCTGTTTTTT. It specifies CANSDRGRFAGELFF.

The chain combines TRBV5-3 with TRBJ1-3; TRBD1 agrees at 7 bases. TRBV5-3 is known as an ORF, though its function is uncertain. This CDR3 has 17 amino acids. V was clipped by 4 bases and J by 0 bases; unmatched bases: 10. The chain's CDR3 is CARSQRTGVSSGNTIYF. In nucleotides, the CDR3 is TGTGCCAGAAGCCAACGGACAGGAGTCAGCTCTGGAAACACCATATATTTT.

The chain employs TRBV4-1 and TRBJ1-5; 10 positions match TRBD1. There are 15 residues in the CDR3. Germline V gives CDR1 MGHRA, CDR2 YSYEKL. With 4 bases clipped from V and 3 bases from J, the junction kept 3 bases outside the gene matches. CDR3 sequence (DNA): TGCGCCAGCAGCCTCGGACAGGGGGACAATCAGCCCCAGCATTTT. Its translation is CASSLGQGDNQPQHF.

This rearrangement joins TRBV20-1 to TRBJ2-1; 8 bases are shared with TRBD2. Germline V gene data show CDR1 as DFQATT and CDR2 as SNEGSKA (reference sequence). The CDR3 totals 19 residues. V lost 3 bases, J lost 0 bases, and 16 bases stayed unmatched. The CDR3 protein is CSASPREGVHGSSYNEQFF. The CDR3, as DNA: TGCAGTGCTAGTCCCCGGGAGGGAGTTCACGGGAGCTCCTACAATGAGCAGTTCTTC.